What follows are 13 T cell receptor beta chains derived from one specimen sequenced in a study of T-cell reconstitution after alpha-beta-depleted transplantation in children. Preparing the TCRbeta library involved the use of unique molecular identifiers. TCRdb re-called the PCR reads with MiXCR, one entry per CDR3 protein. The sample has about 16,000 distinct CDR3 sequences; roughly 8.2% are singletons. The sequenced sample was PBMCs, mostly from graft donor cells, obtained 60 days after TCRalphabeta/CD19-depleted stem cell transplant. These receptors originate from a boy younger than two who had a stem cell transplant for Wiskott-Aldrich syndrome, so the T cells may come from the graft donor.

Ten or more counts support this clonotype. The DNA of the CDR3 is TGTGCCGCCACATCCCCAGGACTAGCGAAGGAGACCCAGTACTTC. Amino acids: CAATSPGLAKETQYF. The rearrangement joins TRBV28 to TRBJ2-5; 9 nucleotides agree with TRBD2. CDR3 length: 15 amino acids. Germline values: CDR1 MDHEN, CDR2 SYDVKM. V shed 11 bases, J shed 5 bases, and the junction held 15 bases outside the gene matches.

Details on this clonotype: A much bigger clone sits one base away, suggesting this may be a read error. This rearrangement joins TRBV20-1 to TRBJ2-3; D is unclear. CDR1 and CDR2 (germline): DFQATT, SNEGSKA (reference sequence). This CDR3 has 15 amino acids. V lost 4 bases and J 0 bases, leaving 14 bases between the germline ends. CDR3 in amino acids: CSAINPQASTDTQYF. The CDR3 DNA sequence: TGCAGTGCTATAAATCCCCAAGCGAGCACAGATACGCAGTATTTT.

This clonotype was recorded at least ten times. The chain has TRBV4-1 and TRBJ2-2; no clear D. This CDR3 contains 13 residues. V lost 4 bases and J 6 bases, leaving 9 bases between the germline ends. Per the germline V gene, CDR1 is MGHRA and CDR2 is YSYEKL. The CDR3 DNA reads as TGCGCCAGCAGCCCGGACCAGGCCGGGGAGCTGTTTTTT. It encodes CASSPDQAGELFF.

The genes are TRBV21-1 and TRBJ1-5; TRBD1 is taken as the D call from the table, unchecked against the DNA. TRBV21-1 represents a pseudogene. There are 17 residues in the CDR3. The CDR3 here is CASSTSTGTGCPQPQHF. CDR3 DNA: TGTGCCAGCAGCACCTCGACCGGGACAGGGTGTCCTCAGCCCCAGCATTTT.

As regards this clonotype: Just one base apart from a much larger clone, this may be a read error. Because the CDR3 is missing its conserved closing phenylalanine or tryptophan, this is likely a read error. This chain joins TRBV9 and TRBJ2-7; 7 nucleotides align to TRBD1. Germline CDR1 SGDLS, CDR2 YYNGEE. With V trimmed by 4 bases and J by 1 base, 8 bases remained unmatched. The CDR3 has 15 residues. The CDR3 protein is CASSPNRGPSYEQYY. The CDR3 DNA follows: TGTGCCAGCAGCCCTAACAGGGGACCTTCCTACGAGCAGTACTAC.

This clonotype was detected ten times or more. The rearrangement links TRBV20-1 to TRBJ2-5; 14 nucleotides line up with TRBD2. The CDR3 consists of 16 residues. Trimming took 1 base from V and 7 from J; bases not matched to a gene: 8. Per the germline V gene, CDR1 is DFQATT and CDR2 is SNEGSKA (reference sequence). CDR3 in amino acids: CSARGTGLAGAGTQYF. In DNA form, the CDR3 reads TGCAGTGCTAGAGGGACGGGACTAGCGGGAGCGGGGACCCAGTACTTC.

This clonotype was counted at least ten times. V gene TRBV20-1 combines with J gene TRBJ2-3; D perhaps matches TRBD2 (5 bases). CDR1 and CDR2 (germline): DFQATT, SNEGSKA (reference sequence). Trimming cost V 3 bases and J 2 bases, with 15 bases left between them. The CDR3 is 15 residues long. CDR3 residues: CSASPSPSPTDTQYF. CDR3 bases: TGCAGTGCTAGTCCTTCCCCTAGCCCCACAGATACGCAGTATTTT.

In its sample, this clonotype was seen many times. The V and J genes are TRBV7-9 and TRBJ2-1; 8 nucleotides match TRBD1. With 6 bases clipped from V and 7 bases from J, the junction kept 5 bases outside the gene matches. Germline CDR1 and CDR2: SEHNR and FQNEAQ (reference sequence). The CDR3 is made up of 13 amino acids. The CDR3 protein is CASREGQGNEQFF. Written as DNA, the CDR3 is TGTGCCAGCAGAGAAGGACAGGGAAATGAGCAGTTCTTC.

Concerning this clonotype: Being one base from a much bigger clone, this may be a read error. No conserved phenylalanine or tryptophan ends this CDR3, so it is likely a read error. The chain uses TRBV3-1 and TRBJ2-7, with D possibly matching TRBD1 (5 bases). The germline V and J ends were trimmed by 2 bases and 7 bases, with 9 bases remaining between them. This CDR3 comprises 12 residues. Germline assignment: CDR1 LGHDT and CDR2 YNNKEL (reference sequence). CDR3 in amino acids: CASSQQGREQYS. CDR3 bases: TGTGCCAGCAGCCAACAGGGTCGGGAGCAGTACTCC.

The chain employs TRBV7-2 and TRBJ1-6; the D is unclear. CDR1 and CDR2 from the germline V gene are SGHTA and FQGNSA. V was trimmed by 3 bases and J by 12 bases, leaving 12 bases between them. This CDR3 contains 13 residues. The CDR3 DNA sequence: TGTGCCAGCAGCTTCCTACTCCCGGAACCCCTCCACTTT. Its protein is CASSFLLPEPLHF.

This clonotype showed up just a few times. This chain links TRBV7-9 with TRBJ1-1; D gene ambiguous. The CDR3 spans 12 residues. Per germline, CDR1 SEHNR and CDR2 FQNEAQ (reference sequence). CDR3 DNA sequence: TGTGCGGGCGGCGGGTACAGCACTGAAGCTTTCTTT. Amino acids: CAGGGYSTEAFF.

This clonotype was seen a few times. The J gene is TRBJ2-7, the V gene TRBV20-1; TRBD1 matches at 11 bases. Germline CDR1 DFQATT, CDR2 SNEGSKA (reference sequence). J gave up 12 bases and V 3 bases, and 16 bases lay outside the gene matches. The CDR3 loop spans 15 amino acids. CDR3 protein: CSASMPGQGGSYRYF. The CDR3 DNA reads TGCAGTGCTAGCATGCCGGGACAGGGGGGTAGTTATCGGTACTTC.

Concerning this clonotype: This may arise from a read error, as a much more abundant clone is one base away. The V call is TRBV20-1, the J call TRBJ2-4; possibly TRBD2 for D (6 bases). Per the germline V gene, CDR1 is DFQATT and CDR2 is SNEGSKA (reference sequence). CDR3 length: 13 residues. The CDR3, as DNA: TGCAGATCCCCCGCGGCTAGCGCCAACATTCAGTACTTC. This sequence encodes CRSPAASANIQYF.